One and the same sample provided the 19 T cell receptor beta chains below, sequenced in a study of blood T cell repertoires in COVID-19. TCRdb's copy holds only in-frame clones and misses some; the assay was immunoSEQ multiplex PCR. The sample consists of approximately 76,000 clones, approximately 89% of them appearing once. The material sequenced was peripheral blood. The source of these receptors is a woman between 55 and 75 years old with acute or convalescent COVID-19.

The chain recombines TRBV7-9 with TRBJ1-3; D ambiguous. The V end lost 0 bases, the J end lost 1 base, and 7 bases lay between the germline ends. The CDR3 contains 15 residues. Germline V lookup: CDR1 SEHNR, CDR2 FQNEAQ (reference sequence). The CDR3 protein is CASSLAAHSGNTIYF. The CDR3 DNA is TGTGCCAGCAGCTTAGCGGCCCATTCTGGAAACACCATATATTTT.

The V call is TRBV27, the J call TRBJ2-1; D not resolved. Trimming shortened V by 8 bases and J by 4 bases, and 21 bases separated the two germline ends. Germline loops: CDR1 MNHEY, CDR2 SMNVEV (reference sequence). CDR3 length: 16 residues. In DNA form, the CDR3 reads TGTGCCAGCTCGCTCAGAGGTAAAGTAGGATACAATGAGCAGTTCTTC. Its translation: CASSLRGKVGYNEQFF.

This chain uses TRBV19 with TRBJ1-1; D perhaps matches TRBD1 (6 bases). Trimming took off 7 bases at V and 6 bases at J, with 15 bases between the two ends. The CDR3 is 13 amino acids. Germline CDR1 reads LNHDA; CDR2 reads SQIVND (reference sequence). The CDR3 spells CASTVTGTAEAFF. Here the CDR3 DNA reads TGTGCCAGTACTGTAACAGGGACGGCTGAAGCTTTCTTT.

In its sample, this clone was seen a few times. The V gene is TRBV3-1 (or the pseudogene TRBV3-2), the J gene TRBJ2-7; tentatively, D is TRBD1 (6 bases). Trimming took 0 bases from V and 6 from J, leaving 18 bases between them. The germline CDR1 and CDR2 sequences are LGHDT and YNNKEL (reference sequence). This CDR3 comprises 16 residues. The CDR3 DNA sequence: TGTGCCAGCAGCCAAGAACCAACAGGGAGAGTCGGCGAGCAGTACTTC. Protein sequence: CASSQEPTGRVGEQYF.

The rearrangement links TRBV7-8 to TRBJ2-7; D perhaps matches TRBD1 (5 bases). CDR1 SGHVS and CDR2 FQNEAQ come from the germline V gene. V was pared by 5 bases and J by 0 bases, with 11 bases between. This CDR3 region has 14 residues. CDR3 sequence (DNA): TGTGCCAGCAGCCAGCGACAGCTCTCCTACGAGCAGTACTTC. It encodes CASSQRQLSYEQYF. The full variable domain, its missing parts supplied by reference TRBV7-8 and TRBJ2-7, is GAGVSQSPRYKVAKRGQDVALRCDPISGHVSLFWYQQALGQGPEFLTYFQNEAQLDKSGLPSDRFFAERPEGSVSTLKIQRTQQEDSAVYLCASSQRQLSYEQYFGPGTRLTVT.

In nucleotides, the CDR3 is TGTGCCAGCAGCAGAACCGGGACAGGGGGCTTCCACACCATATATTTT. The encoded protein is CASSRTGTGGFHTIYF. The chain carries TRBV5-8 and TRBJ1-3; 12 nucleotides match TRBD1. The ends lost 4 bases at V and 8 bases at J; junction bases unmatched: 10. The germline gives CDR1 SGHTS, CDR2 YDEGEE. The CDR3 covers 16 residues.

This chain connects TRBV6-5 to TRBJ1-1; no firm D call. V lost 4 bases and J lost 0, with 12 bases in between. This CDR3 has 15 amino acids. The germline V gene has CDR1 MNHEY and CDR2 SVGAGI. The CDR3 loop reads CASSSPSSVNTEAFF. The CDR3 DNA reads as TGTGCCAGCAGTTCCCCGTCCAGTGTGAACACTGAAGCTTTCTTT.

This clone showed up just once. The gene calls are TRBV24-1 and TRBJ2-3; 11 bases map to TRBD1. Losses at the gene ends were 7 bases for V and 3 bases for J; bases not matched to a gene: 8. Germline V gene data show CDR1 as KGHDR and CDR2 as SFDVKD. The CDR3 has 16 amino acids. The CDR3 here is CATSVGQGAFTDTQYF. The CDR3 DNA reads TGTGCCACCAGCGTTGGACAGGGGGCGTTTACAGATACGCAGTATTTT.

The chain joins TRBV30 to TRBJ1-5, with 7 bases fitting TRBD1. Trimming cost V 3 bases and J 5 bases; bases outside gene matches: 4. This CDR3 spans 13 amino acids. The germline V gene encodes CDR1 GTSNPN and CDR2 SVGIG (reference sequence). The CDR3 region has the DNA TGTGCCTGGAGCACAGGGGAGGATCAGCCCCAGCATTTT. Protein sequence: CAWSTGEDQPQHF.

This chain connects TRBV6-6 to TRBJ2-1, with 8 positions matching TRBD1. This CDR3 comprises 14 residues. The V and J ends lost 4 bases and 8 bases, in that order; junction bases with no gene match: 7. Per the germline V gene, CDR1 is MNHNY and CDR2 is SVGAGI (reference sequence). This CDR3 reads CASSSGQGSHEQFF. The CDR3 DNA follows: TGTGCCAGCAGTTCAGGACAGGGCTCGCATGAGCAGTTCTTC.

V is TRBV29-1 and J is TRBJ2-1; D is perhaps TRBD2 (6 bases). Germline V CDR1 and CDR2: SQVTM, ANQGSEA. CDR3 length: 14 amino acids. The V and J ends lost 4 bases and 3 bases respectively, with 13 bases between them. The CDR3 DNA follows: TGCAGCGTTGGCATGGCGGGGTTCTACAATGAGCAGTTCTTC. It is translated as CSVGMAGFYNEQFF.

This sequence joins TRBV9 and TRBJ1-4, with a tentative D call TRBD1 (6 bases). Trimming took 4 bases from V and 7 from J, leaving 14 bases between them. CDR1 SGDLS and CDR2 YYNGEE come from the germline V gene. The CDR3 extends over 14 amino acids. For the CDR3, the DNA is TGTGCCAGCAGCCCTCGGGGGGCCTTTGAAAAACTGTTTTTT. Translation: CASSPRGAFEKLFF.

This clone came up once. This chain joins TRBV2 and TRBJ2-7, with a possible D match to TRBD1 (5 bases). V shed 4 bases and J shed 0 bases, with 19 bases lying between them. CDR3 length: 17 amino acids. Germline V lookup: CDR1 SNHLY, CDR2 FYNNEI. The DNA for the CDR3 is TGTGCCAGCAGTGCATTCATACAGGTTATCGGCTCCTACGAGCAGTACTTC. This encodes CASSAFIQVIGSYEQYF.

V usage is TRBV9 and J usage is TRBJ1-2; D possibly corresponds to TRBD1 (6 bases). The CDR3 sequence is 14 residues long. The germline V gene encodes CDR1 SGDLS and CDR2 YYNGEE. Deletions cut 0 bases from V and 7 bases from J, with 13 bases between. The CDR3 here is CASSVVVRGGGYTF. The CDR3 DNA reads TGTGCCAGCAGCGTAGTCGTCAGGGGTGGTGGCTACACCTTC.

In DNA, the CDR3 is TGCGCCAGCAGCTTGACCCCCGGGGGAAGTTCTGAAAAACTGTTTTTT. Its protein product is CASSLTPGGSSEKLFF. The chain employs TRBV5-1 and TRBJ1-4; D is perhaps TRBD1 (5 bases). V shed 1 base and J shed 7 bases, with 17 bases lying between them. Germline V lookup: CDR1 SGHRS, CDR2 YFSETQ. The CDR3 covers 16 residues.

The chain is built from TRBV28 and TRBJ1-1, with 7 bases that match TRBD1. CDR1 is MDHEN, CDR2 SYDVKM, per germline. There are 13 residues in the CDR3. The V and J ends lost 6 bases and 3 bases, in that order; junction bases with no gene match: 4. The CDR3 is CASRETGDTEAFF. CDR3 bases: TGTGCCAGCAGAGAAACAGGGGACACTGAAGCTTTCTTT.

The chain is built from TRBV7-9 and TRBJ1-2; TRBD1 aligns across 9 bases. Losses at the gene ends were 5 bases for V and 2 bases for J; bases not matched to a gene: 3. Germline lookup yields CDR1 SEHNR and CDR2 FQNEAQ (reference sequence). The CDR3 sequence is 14 residues long. CDR3 bases: TGTGCCAGCAGCCTCGACAGGGGGAACTATGGCTACACCTTC. Protein: CASSLDRGNYGYTF.

This clone was counted only a few times. This chain links TRBV29-1 with TRBJ1-1; no definite D call. Trimming cost V 1 base and J 1 base, with 7 bases left between them. This CDR3 spans 13 amino acids. Germline V gives CDR1 SQVTM, CDR2 ANQGSEA. Here the CDR3 reads CSVEGAGNTEAFF. The CDR3 DNA sequence: TGCAGCGTTGAAGGGGCCGGGAACACTGAAGCTTTCTTT.

This chain joins TRBV9 and TRBJ1-6; D perhaps matches TRBD1 (5 bases). Germline CDR1 reads SGDLS; CDR2 reads YYNGEE. The CDR3 sequence is 16 residues long. V shed 1 base and J shed 2 bases, with 10 bases lying between them. The CDR3 DNA sequence: TGTGCCAGCAGCGTAACAGGAGACGCCTATAATTCACCCCTCCACTTT. This sequence encodes CASSVTGDAYNSPLHF.